This T cell receptor beta chain is drawn from a study of a mutant IDH1 vaccine in newly diagnosed glioma. For the study at large: Every participant had undergone radiotherapy, temozolomide, or both before, and most underwent both.

Germline values: CDR1 MNHEY, CDR2 SMNVEV (reference sequence). The germline V and J ends were trimmed by 2 bases and 0 bases, with 11 bases remaining between them. This CDR3 has 15 amino acids. Study findings and constraints: Pseudoprogression looked unconnected to shifts in top peripheral T cell clonotypes. Vaccine-induced responses were seen in less than 95% of patients, spanning several MHC alleles.

Sequencing used immunoSEQ multiplex PCR; TCRdb keeps in-frame clones, though not all of them. The data contain 70,000 to 90,000 clones, 91% of them singletons. Time point defined: week 5, during vaccination. In the vaccine, a single dose held 300 ug of the mutant IDH1 20-mer peptide, along with topical imiquimod. Donors' newly diagnosed IDH1-mutant WHO grade 3 or 4 astrocytomas lacked nuclear ATRX. A note on this clone: Its matching antigen is unknown.

The chain couples TRBV27 to TRBJ2-7, with D unclear. This sample comprised PBMCs, obtained from a glioma patient whose treatment included an IDH1 peptide vaccine. This TCR came from a woman in her 50s with glioma. The CDR3 DNA reads TGTGCCAGCAGTTTAAGTGCGGTTAGCTCCTACGAGCAGTACTTC. Its protein product is CASSLSAVSSYEQYF.